This T cell receptor (beta chain) was obtained from a study of CD8+CD57+ T cells in acquired aplastic anemia. Study-level background: Sorted CD4+ and CD8+ cells gave an average of around 3 ug of DNA.

An expansion of CD8+CD57+ cells by flow cytometry had been shown in patients chosen for sequencing. Severe acquired aplastic anemia was present in every patient. In its sample, this clonotype was seen many times. Its antigen remains unidentified. Study results and limitations: Researchers report that fewer than 35 CD8+ CDR3 sequences appeared in both patients and controls.

Germline V gene sequence: CDR1 SGDLS, CDR2 YYNGEE. V dropped 2 bases and J dropped 1; count of bases not matched to a gene: 7. The CDR3 is made up of 16 amino acids. For CDR3 and TCR beta VDJ profiling, genomic DNA was the template used. TCRdb re-called the reads with MiXCR, one entry per CDR3 protein. In the table there are around 200,000 distinct CDR3 sequences, less than 60% of which are singletons. This clonotype originated in a human donor with aplastic anemia. The sample taken for sequencing was sorted CD4+, CD8+, or CD8+CD57+ T cells (not recorded which) from PBMCs. V gene TRBV9 combines with J gene TRBJ2-5; the match to TRBD1 covers 8 bases. As DNA, the CDR3 is TGTGCCAGCAGCGTTAGGACAGGGTTGCTCCAAGAGACCCAGTACTTC. It yields the protein CASSVRTGLLQETQYF.